This passage covers 27 T cell receptor beta chains from one sample sequenced in a study of blood T cell repertoires in COVID-19. The protocol was immunoSEQ multiplex PCR, while the TCRdb copy is restricted to in-frame clones and leaves out a portion. The sample consists of about 240,000 clones, over 80% of them appearing once. The sample was peripheral blood. The source of these receptors is a young man who had recovered from COVID-19.

The V and J genes are TRBV19 and TRBJ2-3; 11 nucleotides agree with TRBD2. The V gene's germline CDR1 is LNHDA and CDR2 SQIVND (reference sequence). With V trimmed by 4 bases and J by 4 bases, 7 bases remained unmatched. There are 16 residues in the CDR3. DNA for the CDR3: TGTGCCAGTAGTACTCAATTAGCGGGGGGGGCAGATACGCAGTATTTT. Protein sequence: CASSTQLAGGADTQYF.

This clone was counted only a few times. The chain employs TRBV5-1 and TRBJ1-5, with 9 bases matching TRBD1. The CDR3 is 13 residues long. From germline, CDR1 is SGHRS and CDR2 YFSETQ. With V trimmed by 7 bases and J by 7 bases, 6 bases remained unmatched. The CDR3: CASSTGGGQPQHF. The DNA of the CDR3 is TGCGCCAGCTCGACAGGGGGAGGCCAGCCCCAGCATTTT.

The genes are TRBV15 and TRBJ2-7, with TRBD1 matching 7 bases. After removal of 1 base from V and 4 bases from J, the junction contained 1 base not matched to a gene. The CDR3 is 13 residues long. Per the germline V gene, CDR1 is LNHNV and CDR2 is YYDKDF (reference sequence). The CDR3 nucleotides are TGTGCCACCAGCAGAGTACAGGGGTACGAGCAGTACTTC. Encoded protein: CATSRVQGYEQYF.

The chain combines TRBV5-1 with TRBJ2-5; 9 nucleotides align to TRBD2. In germline, CDR1 is SGHRS, CDR2 YFSETQ. With V trimmed by 4 bases and J by 3 bases, 4 bases remained unmatched. The CDR3 runs 14 residues. CDR3 in amino acids: CASSGLAGEETQYF. The CDR3 nucleotides are TGCGCCAGCAGCGGTTTAGCGGGGGAAGAGACCCAGTACTTC.

The CDR3 region is CASSTRQGADGYTF. Here the CDR3 DNA reads TGTGCCAGCAGCACCCGACAGGGGGCAGACGGCTACACCTTC. This chain joins TRBV9 and TRBJ1-2; 10 bases are shared with TRBD1. With V trimmed by 4 bases and J by 8 bases, 8 bases remained unmatched. The CDR3 runs 14 residues. In germline, CDR1 is SGDLS, CDR2 YYNGEE.

With regard to this clone: Sequence at one end of the junction differs from germline and may be a read error. This sequence joins TRBV7-9 and TRBJ2-1, with 9 bases that match TRBD1. Germline V gene sequence: CDR1 SEHNR, CDR2 FQNEAQ (reference sequence). The CDR3 consists of 15 residues. The CDR3 DNA follows: TGTACCAGCAGCTCAACAGGGGGCGATTTCAATGAGCAGTTCTTC. Translated: CTSSSTGGDFNEQFF.

The chain combines TRBV5-1 with TRBJ2-7; 10 bases are shared with TRBD1. Trimming removed 4 bases from V and 0 bases from J; junction bases left unmatched: 7. Per germline, CDR1 SGHRS and CDR2 YFSETQ. CDR3 length: 16 residues. For the CDR3, the DNA is TGCGCCAGCAGCCGCTCCGGACAGGGGGACTCCTACGAGCAGTACTTC. Translating it yields CASSRSGQGDSYEQYF.

The CDR3 sequence: CASSKWDSSYEQYF. CDR3 sequence (DNA): TGTGCCAGCAGCAAGTGGGACAGCTCCTACGAGCAGTACTTC. The genes are TRBV7-2 and TRBJ2-7; 7 bases align to TRBD1. CDR1 and CDR2 from the germline V gene are SGHTA and FQGNSA. The ends lost 5 bases at V and 0 bases at J; junction bases unmatched: 4. The CDR3 is made up of 14 amino acids.

V gene TRBV18 combines with J gene TRBJ1-3; no clear D. The V and J ends lost 1 base and 7 bases respectively, with 11 bases between them. CDR1 is KGHSH and CDR2 is LQKENI in the germline V gene. This CDR3 has 14 amino acids. The CDR3 sequence: CASSPREGSNTIYF. As DNA, the CDR3 is TGTGCCAGCTCACCACGGGAGGGATCCAACACCATATATTTT. Variable domain in full (rest from reference TRBV18 and TRBJ1-3): NAGVMQNPRHLVRRRGQEARLRCSPMKGHSHVYWYRQLPEEGLKFMVYLQKENIIDESGMPKERFSAEFPKEGPSILRIQQVVRGDSAAYFCASSPREGSNTIYFGEGSWLTVV.

About this clone: Within the sample, other DNA sequences also encode this same CDR3. The chain recombines TRBV19 with TRBJ2-3; TRBD2 aligns across 9 bases. The V gene end was trimmed by 5 bases and the J gene end by 0 bases; junction bases not matched to a gene: 0. This CDR3 contains 14 residues. Germline V CDR1 and CDR2: LNHDA, SQIVND (reference sequence). CDR3 sequence: CASSLAGSTDTQYF. The DNA for the CDR3 is TGTGCCAGTAGTCTAGCGGGGAGCACAGATACGCAGTATTTT.

The chain is built from TRBV27 and TRBJ1-3; a weak D match, TRBD1 (6 bases). Germline lookup yields CDR1 MNHEY and CDR2 SMNVEV (reference sequence). This CDR3 is 16 amino acids long. Trimming left V 3 bases short and J 0 bases short, with 12 bases between. CDR3 sequence: CASSFPDRISGNTIYF. The CDR3 DNA reads as TGTGCCAGCAGTTTCCCAGACAGGATCTCTGGAAACACCATATATTTT.

The chain is built from TRBV6-1 and TRBJ1-5; 9 bases fit TRBD1. CDR1 and CDR2 from the germline V gene are MNHNS and SASEGT. The CDR3 is made up of 15 amino acids. Trimming took 2 bases from V and 5 from J; bases not matched to a gene: 4. As DNA, the CDR3 is TGTGCCAGCAGTGAAAGGGGACAGGGCCATCAGCCCCAGCATTTT. Protein sequence: CASSERGQGHQPQHF.

The chain joins TRBV27 to TRBJ1-3; TRBD1 might be the D (6 bases). The CDR3 loop spans 16 amino acids. Germline assignment: CDR1 MNHEY and CDR2 SMNVEV (reference sequence). Trimming shortened V by 5 bases and J by 2 bases, and 16 bases separated the two germline ends. The CDR3, as DNA: TGTGCCAGCAGTCCTCATCCGGGGACACCTGGAAACACCATATATTTT. The encoded protein is CASSPHPGTPGNTIYF.

The rearrangement joins TRBV18 to TRBJ2-1, with TRBD1 matching over 8 bases. The CDR3 totals 12 residues. Germline V gene sequence: CDR1 KGHSH, CDR2 LQKENI. Germline trimming cut 6 bases from V and 9 bases from J; bases unmatched to any gene: 4. The CDR3 region has the DNA TGTGCCAGCTCGCAGGGGGCCAGTGAGCAGTTCTTC. Its protein product is CASSQGASEQFF.

This clone was observed once. The V gene is TRBV13, the J gene TRBJ2-7; weak D call: TRBD1 (6 bases). Trimming stripped 6 bases from V and 3 bases from J, with 18 bases between. Germline V CDR1 and CDR2: PRHDT, FYEKMQ (reference sequence). The CDR3 has 15 amino acids. CDR3: CASRMSKTGLYEQYF. The DNA of the CDR3 is TGTGCCAGCAGGATGTCCAAGACAGGTCTCTACGAGCAGTACTTC.

The CDR3 DNA sequence: TGTGCCAGCAGTGAGGAGTCCTACGAGCAGTACTTC. It yields the protein CASSEESYEQYF. This chain connects TRBV6-1 to TRBJ2-7; D remains ambiguous. The V end lost 3 bases, the J end lost 1 base, and 4 bases lay between the germline ends. The V gene's germline CDR1 is MNHNS and CDR2 SASEGT. CDR3 length equals 12 residues.

This rearrangement joins TRBV2 to TRBJ2-3; a weak D match, TRBD2 (7 bases). The CDR3 sequence is 15 residues long. Germline CDR1 reads SNHLY; CDR2 reads FYNNEI. Trimming removed 7 bases at V and 2 bases at J, with 16 bases between. Here the CDR3 reads CASTLGGGDTDTQYF. In DNA form, the CDR3 reads TGTGCCAGCACCCTAGGCGGGGGCGACACAGATACGCAGTATTTT. Variable domain in full (rest from reference TRBV2 and TRBJ2-3): EPEVTQTPSHQVTQMGQEVILRCVPISNHLYFYWYRQILGQKVEFLVSFYNNEISEKSEIFDDQFSVERPDGSNFTLKIRSTKLEDSAMYFCASTLGGGDTDTQYFGPGTRLTVL.

V and J are TRBV9 and TRBJ2-2; D uncertain. There are 14 residues in the CDR3. Deletions cut 0 bases from V and 5 bases from J, with 8 bases between. Germline V gene sequence: CDR1 SGDLS, CDR2 YYNGEE. The CDR3 region is CASSVGLATGELFF. CDR3 in DNA: TGTGCCAGCAGCGTAGGTCTCGCGACCGGGGAGCTGTTTTTT.

The V call is TRBV5-4, the J call TRBJ2-2; 7 bases match TRBD1. Germline values: CDR1 SGHNT, CDR2 YYREEE (reference sequence). CDR3 length: 18 residues. The V and J ends lost 0 bases and 1 base, in that order; junction bases with no gene match: 9. DNA for the CDR3: TGTGCCAGCAGCTTGGAGTTAGGGGGCCTATTGAACACCGGGGAGCTGTTTTTT. Protein product: CASSLELGGLLNTGELFF. Together with reference TRBV5-4 and TRBJ2-2, the CDR3 gives the full variable domain: ETGVTQSPTHLIKTRGQQVTLRCSSQSGHNTVSWYQQALGQGPQFIFQYYREEENGRGNFPPRFSGLQFPNYSSELNVNALELDDSALYLCASSLELGGLLNTGELFFGEGSRLTVL.

The rearrangement links TRBV6-4 to TRBJ2-1; possibly TRBD1 for D (6 bases). The CDR3 covers 15 residues. V lost 4 bases and J lost 2, with 12 bases in between. CDR1 and CDR2 (germline): MRHNA, SNTAGT. The CDR3, as DNA: TGTGCCAGCAGTGTGGTCAGGGGTCCCTACAATGAGCAGTTCTTC. This translates into CASSVVRGPYNEQFF.

This chain links TRBV15 with TRBJ1-3; TRBD1 might be the D (5 bases). Per germline, CDR1 LNHNV and CDR2 YYDKDF (reference sequence). V gave up 6 bases and J gave up 0 bases, with 15 bases separating them. The CDR3 runs 16 residues. The CDR3 loop is CATSKGRGLSGNTIYF. CDR3 bases: TGTGCCACCAGTAAAGGGAGGGGACTCTCTGGAAACACCATATATTTT.

This clone appeared a single time. The rearrangement uses TRBV7-9 and TRBJ2-5; 12 nucleotides align to TRBD2. Trimming at V came to 5 bases and at J to 5 bases, leaving 6 bases not matched to a gene. The CDR3 spans 15 residues. Per the germline V gene, CDR1 is SEHNR and CDR2 is FQNEAQ (reference sequence). The CDR3 here is CASSRPSGGVETQYF. The CDR3 coding sequence is TGTGCCAGCAGCCGTCCTAGCGGGGGGGTCGAGACCCAGTACTTC.

This clone has only one observation. The genes are TRBV3-1 (or the pseudogene TRBV3-2) and TRBJ1-6; D unresolved. This CDR3 region has 13 residues. Germline V lookup: CDR1 LGHDT, CDR2 YNNKEL (reference sequence). Trimming removed 4 bases at V and 9 bases at J, with 10 bases between. The DNA of the CDR3 is TGTGCCAGCAGCCCTCGGGAGACTTCACCCCTCCACTTT. This encodes CASSPRETSPLHF.

The chain joins TRBV7-2 to TRBJ1-1; 7 bases line up with TRBD1. J lost 1 base, V lost 5 bases, and 4 bases had no gene match. Germline CDR1 SGHTA, CDR2 FQGNSA. The CDR3 consists of 14 residues. CDR3 DNA: TGTGCCAGCAGCCCACAGGGGCCGAACACTGAAGCTTTCTTT. This codes for CASSPQGPNTEAFF.

The rearrangement links TRBV5-4 to TRBJ2-5; weak D call: TRBD1 (6 bases). The CDR3 has 15 amino acids. Germline CDR1 SGHNT, CDR2 YYREEE (reference sequence). Trimming removed 4 bases at V and 1 base at J, with 14 bases between. The CDR3 reads CASSPVRGGQETQYF. The CDR3 DNA is TGTGCCAGCAGCCCCGTTAGAGGGGGCCAAGAGACCCAGTACTTC. Supplemented by reference TRBV5-4 and TRBJ2-5, the full variable domain reads ETGVTQSPTHLIKTRGQQVTLRCSSQSGHNTVSWYQQALGQGPQFIFQYYREEENGRGNFPPRFSGLQFPNYSSELNVNALELDDSALYLCASSPVRGGQETQYFGPGTRLLVL.

This chain joins TRBV7-7 and TRBJ2-3; tentative D call: TRBD2 (6 bases). CDR3 length: 15 amino acids. V gave up 5 bases and J gave up 0 bases, with 12 bases separating them. Germline V CDR1 and CDR2: SSHAT, FNYEAQ (reference sequence). This chain's CDR3 is CASSQGGLSTDTQYF. CDR3 nucleotides: TGTGCCAGCAGCCAGGGAGGCCTAAGCACAGATACGCAGTATTTT. The entire variable domain, with the rest obtained from reference TRBV7-7 and TRBJ2-3, is as follows: GAGVSQSPRYKVTKRGQDVTLRCDPISSHATLYWYQQALGQGPEFLTYFNYEAQPDKSGLPSDRFSAERPEGSISTLTIQRTEQRDSAMYRCASSQGGLSTDTQYFGPGTRLTVL.

This clone has just one count. V gene TRBV3-1 (or the pseudogene TRBV3-2) combines with J gene TRBJ2-1; weak D call: TRBD2 (5 bases). The CDR3 length is 14 residues. V shed 2 bases and J shed 4 bases, with 9 bases lying between them. Looked up from germline, CDR1 is LGHDT and CDR2 is YNNKEL (reference sequence). CDR3 protein: CASSQLGAYNEQFF. DNA of the CDR3: TGTGCCAGCAGCCAATTGGGAGCTTACAATGAGCAGTTCTTC.